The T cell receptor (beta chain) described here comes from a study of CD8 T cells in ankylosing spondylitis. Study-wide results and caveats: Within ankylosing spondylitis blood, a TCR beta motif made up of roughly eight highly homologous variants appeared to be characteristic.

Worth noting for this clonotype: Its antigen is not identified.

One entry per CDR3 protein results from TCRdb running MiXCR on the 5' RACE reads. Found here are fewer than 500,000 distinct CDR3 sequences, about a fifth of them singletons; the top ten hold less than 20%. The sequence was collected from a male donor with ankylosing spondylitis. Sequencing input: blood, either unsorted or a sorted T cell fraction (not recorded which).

The CDR3 DNA sequence: TGTGCCAGCTCACCGAGACTAGCGGGAAGCGACGAGCAGTACTTC. Its protein product is CASSPRLAGSDEQYF. V is TRBV18 and J is TRBJ2-7; 11 bases line up with TRBD2. Trimming cost V 3 bases and J 5 bases; bases outside gene matches: 6. Germline V gene lookup returns CDR1 KGHSH and CDR2 LQKENI. The CDR3 runs 15 residues.